Here is one T cell receptor beta chain with its context. Its specificity is unknown. The data derive from a study of cytomegalovirus exposure and HLA in healthy donors. Study information: In a later analysis, the roughly 130 validation repertoires were reported to have used the same platform as the 600 to 700 first-cohort repertoires.

Study-wide points: The study listed 150 to 200 cytomegalovirus-associated TCR beta chains.

Libraries were prepared by immunoSEQ multiplex PCR; TCRdb keeps only in-frame clonotypes and omits some of them. This table holds tens of thousands of clones, approximately 93% found once. The sequencing sample was made of PBMCs. The origin of this receptor is a man between 18 and 29 years old in good health and CMV-seropositive.

The CDR3: CASSQVTGGYEQYF. DNA of the CDR3: TGCGCCAGCAGCCAAGTAACAGGGGGCTACGAGCAGTACTTC. J is TRBJ2-7 and V is TRBV4-1; 8 bases match TRBD1. The germline V gene has CDR1 MGHRA and CDR2 YSYEKL. V shed 1 base and J 3 bases; nucleotides not matched to a gene: 2. There are 14 residues in the CDR3.